Listed below are T cell receptor beta chains from one sample, sequenced in a study of blood T cell repertoires in COVID-19. Profiling relied on immunoSEQ multiplex PCR, and the TCRdb table lists in-frame clones only, not all of them. The sample holds approximately 440,000 clones, less than 95% seen once. Sequencing input: PBMCs or T cells enriched from blood (not recorded which). The source of these receptors is a young man who had recovered from COVID-19. Both conserved end residues are part of each CDR3.

J | V | CDR3
TRBJ1-5 | TRBV6-6 | CASINGFNQPQHF
TRBJ1-2 | TRBV6-5 | CASSRFQGSYGYTF
TRBJ1-1 | TRBV18 | CASSPLGVEAFF
TRBJ1-3 | TRBV6-5 | CASSTGLQAGNTIYF
TRBJ2-2 | TRBV2 | CASRGPGELFF
TRBJ1-4 | TRBV28 | CASRGLEKLFF
TRBJ1-5 | TRBV9 | CASSVGQINQPQHF
TRBJ2-7 | TRBV27 | CASEKLTSGIREQYF
TRBJ2-7 | TRBV29-1 | CSVYDRGGPYEQYF
TRBJ1-2 | TRBV4-1 | CASSQDWGHGYTF
TRBJ2-7 | TRBV19 | CASSIVPSGTYEQYF
TRBJ1-6 | TRBV11-2 | CASSLPNSPLHF
TRBJ2-5 | TRBV18 | CASSPTRETQYF
TRBJ2-1 | TRBV11-3 | CASSLDLGTGRTYNEQFF
TRBJ1-6 | TRBV5-1 | CASSLSPGSYNSPLHF
TRBJ1-2 | TRBV19 | CASSMGDSRLVYGYTF
TRBJ1-1 | TRBV27 | CASSFFWRGEDTEAFF
TRBJ1-5 | TRBV12-3/TRBV12-4 | CASSLAASQPQHF
TRBJ1-2 | TRBV7-9 | CASSSDSFGGYTF
TRBJ2-6 | TRBV2 | CASSDFEASGANVLTF
TRBJ2-7 | TRBV13 | CASSQRQGAEEQYF
TRBJ1-1 | TRBV9 | CASSFTTGAGTEAFF
TRBJ1-6 | TRBV11-3 | CASSLEAGDSPLHF
TRBJ2-3 | TRBV9 | CASSSSDRTLGDTQYF
TRBJ1-5 | TRBV7-8 | CASSPKTGVGQPQHF
TRBJ2-1 | TRBV5-1 | CASSLTSGTGRSYNEQFF
TRBJ2-7 | TRBV11-3 | CASSYVPGDEQYF
TRBJ1-6 | TRBV10-1 | CASSQGSYNSPLHF
TRBJ2-3 | TRBV9 | CASSVAPNADTQYF
TRBJ2-1 | TRBV29-1 | CSVEEGRNRDNEQFF
TRBJ2-6 | TRBV7-9 | CASSKWDRGLYGANVLTF
TRBJ2-7 | TRBV14 | CASSPLGGASYEQYF
TRBJ1-3 | TRBV19 | CASQRESGNTIYF
TRBJ2-7 | TRBV19 | CASSPAPLLAGAHEQYF
TRBJ1-5 | TRBV29-1 | CSVAEVSNQPQHF
TRBJ1-4 | TRBV2 | CASNILNEKLFF
TRBJ2-1 | TRBV28 | CASSFLAGAYNEQFF
TRBJ1-2 | TRBV18 | CASSSGQGLLNYGYTF
TRBJ1-2 | TRBV29-1 | CSIYRGQGDGYTF
TRBJ1-1 | TRBV28 | CASSQKRVRGSRGRTEAFF
TRBJ1-1 | TRBV5-4 | CASSLAGGGTEAFF
TRBJ1-1 | TRBV6-5 | CASSRTYREKAFF
TRBJ1-6 | TRBV28 | CASRGQGAANSPLHF
TRBJ2-7 | TRBV7-9 | CASSLVRMGTGAYEQYF
TRBJ1-1 | TRBV10-2 | CASSVSGTEAFF
TRBJ2-7 | TRBV28 | CASSGFTGLYEQYF
TRBJ1-2 | TRBV5-1 | CASSLGGLSYGYTF
TRBJ1-5 | TRBV6-1 | CASSDRQGSVVEPQHF
TRBJ2-3 | TRBV11-3 | CASSLGLAGGRGDTQYF
TRBJ2-7 | TRBV3-1/TRBV3-2 | CASSQVTYEQYF
TRBJ1-2 | TRBV4-1 | CASSQDTVYGYTF
TRBJ1-2 | TRBV29-1 | CSVGQGQNYGYTF
TRBJ1-2 | TRBV6-5 | CASRLTDSYGYTF
TRBJ1-1 | TRBV7-3 | CASSLGQTNTEAFF